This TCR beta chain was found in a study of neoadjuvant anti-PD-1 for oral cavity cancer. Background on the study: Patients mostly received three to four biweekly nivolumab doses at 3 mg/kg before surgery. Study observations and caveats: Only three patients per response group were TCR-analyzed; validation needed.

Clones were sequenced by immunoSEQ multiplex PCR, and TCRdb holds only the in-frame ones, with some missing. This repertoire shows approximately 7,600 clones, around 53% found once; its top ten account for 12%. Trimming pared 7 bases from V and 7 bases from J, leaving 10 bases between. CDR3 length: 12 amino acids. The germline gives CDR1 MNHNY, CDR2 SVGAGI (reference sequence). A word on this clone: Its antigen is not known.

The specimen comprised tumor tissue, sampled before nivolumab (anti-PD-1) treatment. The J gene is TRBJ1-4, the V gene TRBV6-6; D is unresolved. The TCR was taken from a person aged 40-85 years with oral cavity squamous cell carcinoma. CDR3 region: CASTGRGEKLFF. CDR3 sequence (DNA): TGTGCCAGCACCGGGCGCGGTGAAAAACTGTTTTTT.